One and the same sample provided the 8 T cell receptor beta chains below, sequenced in a study of lymphopenia after photon versus proton radiotherapy. Sequencing was performed with immunoSEQ multiplex PCR; in TCRdb, only in-frame clones are kept and a portion is missing. Of 35,000 to 45,000 clones listed, over 65% are singletons. Sample: peripheral blood, taken from a patient treated with photon-based radiotherapy. Receptors originate from a man aged 45 to 65 with gastric cancer.

The chain couples TRBV11-2 to TRBJ2-7, with 9 nucleotides matching TRBD1. CDR1 is SGHAT, CDR2 FQNNGV, per germline. There are 14 residues in the CDR3. Trimming at V came to 3 bases and at J to 5 bases, leaving 5 bases not matched to a gene. In DNA, the CDR3 is TGTGCCAGCAGCTTTACAGGGGGCTGGAACGAGCAGTACTTC. It yields the protein CASSFTGGWNEQYF.

The chain links TRBV27 to TRBJ1-5; D is uncertain. Deletions cut 2 bases from V and 4 bases from J, with 6 bases between. From germline, CDR1 is MNHEY and CDR2 SMNVEV (reference sequence). CDR3 size: 13 residues. CDR3 sequence reads: CASSLNLNQPQHF. The CDR3 DNA sequence: TGTGCCAGCAGTTTAAACCTAAATCAGCCCCAGCATTTT.

V is TRBV21-1 and J is TRBJ1-4. TRBV21-1 is a listed pseudogene. This CDR3 contains 17 residues. The CDR3 sequence: CASSKPGSHATNEKLFF. The CDR3 region has the DNA TGTGCCAGCAGCAAGCCCGGGAGCCACGCAACTAATGAAAAACTGTTTTTT.

The chain employs TRBV18 and TRBJ2-1; 8 bases agree with TRBD2. V was clipped by 2 bases and J by 5 bases; unmatched bases: 5. CDR3 size: 15 residues. Germline V gives CDR1 KGHSH, CDR2 LQKENI. In nucleotides, the CDR3 is TGTGCCAGCTCACCAAGGACGGGAGGGGACAATGAGCAGTTCTTC. This encodes CASSPRTGGDNEQFF.

The V gene is TRBV7-9, the J gene TRBJ2-1, with 8 positions matching TRBD1. Trimming at V came to 1 base and at J to 9 bases, leaving 8 bases not matched to a gene. Germline V CDR1 and CDR2: SEHNR, FQNEAQ (reference sequence). The CDR3 totals 15 residues. Here the CDR3 DNA reads TGTGCCAGCAGCTTAGAGACAGGGGATAGGATTGAGCAGTTCTTC. The encoded protein is CASSLETGDRIEQFF.

The chain combines TRBV27 with TRBJ2-4; maybe TRBD2 (5 bases). The CDR3 has 16 residues. Germline V gene sequence: CDR1 MNHEY, CDR2 SMNVEV (reference sequence). V was clipped by 6 bases and J by 2 bases, with 17 bases between them. The CDR3 spells CASSPLGEGTKNIQYF. The CDR3 DNA reads as TGTGCCAGCAGCCCACTTGGTGAGGGTACCAAAAACATTCAGTACTTC.

The chain joins TRBV5-8 to TRBJ2-7, with 7 bases that match TRBD2. The CDR3 length is 13 residues. Germline lookup yields CDR1 SGHTS and CDR2 YDEGEE. J was trimmed by 4 bases and V by 1 base; bases with no gene match: 2. CDR3 sequence (DNA): TGTGCCAGCAGCTTGCCTAGCGGTTACGAGCAGTACTTC. It translates to CASSLPSGYEQYF.

The V gene is TRBV2, the J gene TRBJ2-2, with 7 bases matching TRBD1. The CDR3 runs to 14 residues. The V gene end was trimmed by 5 bases and the J gene end by 7 bases; junction bases not matched to a gene: 7. Germline CDR1 SNHLY, CDR2 FYNNEI. In nucleotides, the CDR3 is TGTGCCAGCAGTATTGACAGGGTTAACGGGGAGCTGTTTTTT. Protein sequence: CASSIDRVNGELFF.